Each of the 9 T cell receptor beta chains below was sequenced from the same sample in a study of Graves' ophthalmopathy and Graves' hyperthyroidism (dated by TCRdb to between 2017 and 2018). Sequencing relied on an Illumina HiSeq 2000. For repertoire sequencing, the TCR beta CDR3 regions were amplified from RNA transcripts. HTBI primers and the Qiagen OneStep RT-PCR kit were used in a first-round RT-PCR, which was followed by a second-round multiplex PCR, size selection and purification. TCRdb handled the public reads itself, with Q25 trimming in fastp and clone calling in MiXCR, and kept productive beta chains. Rows matching on CDR3 protein sequence are summarized as one entry with the most common DNA and genes. This sample holds approximately 210,000 distinct CDR3 sequences; just under 30% were observed only once. Clones ranked in the top ten supply approximately 9.6% of the sample. The sequencing input was peripheral blood. The origin of the receptors is a man aged 50 to 60 with Graves' ophthalmopathy. Donor details come from another sample of the same person, matched by shared clones.

This clonotype was counted at least ten times. The chain has TRBV6-1 and TRBJ1-1; TRBD1 is a possible D gene (6 bases). The CDR3 is 13 amino acids. The V and J ends lost 8 bases and 3 bases respectively, with 13 bases between them. Germline V lookup: CDR1 MNHNS, CDR2 SASEGT. The CDR3 is CASVGGRYTEAFF. DNA of the CDR3: TGTGCCAGCGTGGGGGGGCGGTACACTGAAGCTTTCTTT.

This clonotype occurred many times. The chain is built from TRBV6-2 or TRBV6-3 and TRBJ2-7, with D possibly TRBD1 on 6 matching bases. CDR1 is MNHEY and CDR2 is SVGEGT in the germline V gene. The length of the CDR3 is 16 residues. The ends were cut back, 2 bases at V and 2 bases at J, with 16 bases in the middle. CDR3 protein: CASSYGSGAGAYEQYF. The DNA of the CDR3 is TGTGCCAGCAGTTACGGATCGGGTGCAGGGGCCTACGAGCAGTACTTC.

This clonotype was seen many times. This sequence joins TRBV11-2 and TRBJ2-5, with TRBD2 as a possible D gene (5 bases). This CDR3 has 14 amino acids. CDR1 and CDR2 (germline): SGHAT, FQNNGV. The ends were cut back, 5 bases at V and 2 bases at J, with 12 bases in the middle. The CDR3 sequence is CASSPVGVQETQYF. The CDR3 DNA reads as TGTGCCAGCAGCCCTGTCGGGGTACAAGAGACCCAGTACTTC.

The chain recombines TRBV12-5 with TRBJ2-5; 13 positions match TRBD2. There are 15 residues in the CDR3. J gave up 3 bases and V 4 bases, and 2 bases lay outside the gene matches. The V gene's germline CDR1 is LGHNT and CDR2 FRNRAP. The CDR3 DNA is TGTGCTAGTGGTTCCGGACTAGCGGGAGAAGAGACCCAGTACTTC. It yields the protein CASGSGLAGEETQYF.

The rearrangement joins TRBV29-1 to TRBJ1-6; D is perhaps TRBD1 (6 bases). This CDR3 has 12 amino acids. V lost 7 bases and J 10 bases, leaving 14 bases between the germline ends. Germline V gene sequence: CDR1 SQVTM, CDR2 ANQGSEA. The CDR3 region is CSAGDNHSPLHF. The CDR3 DNA sequence: TGCAGCGCCGGGGACAATCACTCACCCCTCCACTTT.

The chain combines TRBV19 with TRBJ1-5; D remains ambiguous. The V gene lost 7 bases and the J gene lost 4 bases, with 11 bases spanning the gap. The CDR3 is 13 amino acids. In germline, CDR1 is LNHDA, CDR2 SQIVND (reference sequence). The CDR3 nucleotides read TGTGCCAGTAACCCCGGAAGGAATCAGCCCCAGCATTTT. Amino acids: CASNPGRNQPQHF.

This chain links TRBV6-2 or TRBV6-3 with TRBJ1-2, with TRBD1 as a possible D gene (5 bases). Looked up from germline, CDR1 is MNHEY and CDR2 is SVGEGT. V was pared by 6 bases and J by 5 bases, with 13 bases between. The CDR3 runs 13 residues. This chain's CDR3 is CASRGRGQYGYTF. The CDR3 nucleotides read TGTGCCAGCAGAGGGAGGGGCCAGTATGGCTACACCTTC.

This clonotype was seen a single time. V usage is TRBV28 and J usage is TRBJ1-2; possible D gene TRBD1, 6 bases. Trimming removed 7 bases at V and 8 bases at J, with 26 bases between. There are 16 residues in the CDR3. Germline V CDR1 and CDR2: MDHEN, SYDVKM. The CDR3 nucleotides are TGTGCCAGCAATCCCGCGACCAACACGGGGGGCGCGGGCTACACCTTC. Residues: CASNPATNTGGAGYTF.

This clonotype was observed many times. The CDR3 nucleotides are TGTGCCAGCTCACGGACCGTCTGGGGCACTGAAGCTTTCTTT. Translating gives CASSRTVWGTEAFF. The chain carries TRBV18 and TRBJ1-1, with D hard to call. CDR1 and CDR2 (germline): KGHSH, LQKENI. Deletions cut 4 bases from V and 4 bases from J, with 13 bases between. The length of the CDR3 is 14 residues.